This entry lists 4 T cell receptor beta chains sequenced from one sample in a study of T cells after posttransplantation cyclophosphamide. The protocol was immunoSEQ multiplex PCR, while the TCRdb copy is restricted to in-frame clones and leaves out a portion. This sample comprises 40,000 to 55,000 clones, none seen once only. The sample was PBMCs. These receptors all come from a man aged 40-49 years in good health, CMV-negative, and a related stem cell transplant donor.

This clone was detected ten times or more. DNA for the CDR3: TGTGCCAGCATCGAATTGAGGAGCTCCTACAATGAGCAGTTCTTC. Its protein is CASIELRSSYNEQFF. The chain couples TRBV7-8 to TRBJ2-1; D is unclear. The CDR3 covers 15 residues. The V end lost 7 bases, the J end lost 0 bases, and 13 bases lay between the germline ends. CDR1 is SGHVS and CDR2 is FQNEAQ in the germline V gene.

This clone was detected a few times. The CDR3 reads CASSSGGLRETQYF. In DNA, the CDR3 is TGTGCCAGCAGCTCCGGTGGGCTCAGAGAGACCCAGTACTTC. The chain couples TRBV11-3 to TRBJ2-5; D is uncertain. Trimming removed 4 bases at V and 4 bases at J, with 13 bases between. This CDR3 contains 14 residues. CDR1 and CDR2 (germline): SGHNT, YENEEA. The full variable domain, completed using reference TRBV11-3 and TRBJ2-5, is EAGVVQSPRYKIIEKKQPVAFWCNPISGHNTLYWYLQNLGQGPELLIRYENEEAVDDSQLPKDRFSAERLKGVDSTLKIQPAELGDSAVYLCASSSGGLRETQYFGPGTRLLVL.

This clone was counted between two and nine times. The gene calls are TRBV6-1 and TRBJ2-3; no definite D call. The CDR3 loop spans 13 amino acids. V gave up 5 bases and J gave up 2 bases, with 8 bases separating them. Germline CDR1 is MNHNS and CDR2 is SASEGT. The CDR3 bases are TGTGCCAGCAGTTCGAGATTCACAGATACGCAGTATTTT. Protein sequence: CASSSRFTDTQYF.

The table lists this clone with a few counts. The chain couples TRBV9 to TRBJ2-2, with 10 positions matching TRBD2. V was clipped by 0 bases and J by 6 bases; unmatched bases: 8. CDR3 length: 17 amino acids. Germline V gives CDR1 SGDLS, CDR2 YYNGEE. The CDR3 nucleotides are TGTGCCAGCAGCGTAGGTCAGCTAGCGGGAGTCCCCGGGGAGCTGTTTTTT. Its protein is CASSVGQLAGVPGELFF.